What follows are 27 T cell receptor beta chains derived from one specimen sequenced in a study of T cells in Graves' hyperthyroidism and ophthalmopathy. The investigators amplified TCR beta CDR3 regions from RNA transcripts. First-round RT-PCR targeting the TCR CDR3 was performed with the HTBI primer set. TCRdb fed the multiplex PCR reads into MiXCR, producing one record per CDR3 protein. The sample has about 710,000 distinct CDR3 sequences, over 15% seen once. The sample comprised blood. The receptor source for this set is a man younger than 35 with Graves' hyperthyroidism.

This clonotype was seen only a few times. CDR3 sequence: CASSPGYLGGQYF. DNA for the CDR3: TGTGCCAGCAGCCCAGGGTATCTTGGTGGGCAGTACTTC. The chain carries TRBV7-8 and TRBJ2-7, with a possible D match to TRBD1 (5 bases). The CDR3 runs 13 residues. Germline V CDR1 and CDR2: SGHVS, FQNEAQ. V was trimmed by 5 bases and J by 9 bases, leaving 17 bases between them.

This clonotype was seen at least ten times. The V gene is TRBV7-2, the J gene TRBJ2-7; no clear D. Trimming cost V 3 bases and J 3 bases, with 12 bases left between them. Per germline, CDR1 SGHTA and CDR2 FQGNSA. The CDR3 runs to 14 residues. The CDR3 DNA is TGTGCCAGCAGCTTTACAAGTAACCGCTACGAGCAGTACTTC. Amino acids: CASSFTSNRYEQYF.

In this sample, this clonotype turned up many times. The chain carries TRBV28 and TRBJ1-5; TRBD1 is a possible D gene (6 bases). V was shortened by 4 bases and J by 5 bases, with 18 bases between the two germline ends. The CDR3 length is 16 residues. Per germline, CDR1 MDHEN and CDR2 SYDVKM. CDR3 protein: CASSSPSTGYHQPQHF. Written as DNA, the CDR3 is TGTGCCAGCAGTTCCCCAAGTACAGGGTATCATCAGCCCCAGCATTTT. The full variable domain, completed using reference TRBV28 and TRBJ1-5, is DVKVTQSSRYLVKRTGEKVFLECVQDMDHENMFWYRQDPGLGLRLIYFSYDVKMKEKGDIPEGYSVSREKKERFSLILESASTNQTSMYLCASSSPSTGYHQPQHFGDGTRLSIL.

This clonotype was seen ten or more times. The V gene is TRBV28, the J gene TRBJ2-7; D is perhaps TRBD2 (6 bases). This CDR3 is built from 16 residues. Germline-derived CDR1 and CDR2 are MDHEN and SYDVKM. Trimming removed 5 bases at V and 4 bases at J, with 21 bases between. The CDR3 region is CASSPGDTAGGYEQYF. The DNA for the CDR3 is TGTGCCAGCAGTCCCGGGGATACCGCCGGGGGTTACGAGCAGTACTTC.

This clonotype was recorded many times. The genes are TRBV20-1 and TRBJ2-7, with 8 bases fitting TRBD1. Trimming took 0 bases from V and 6 from J; bases not matched to a gene: 13. Looked up from germline, CDR1 is DFQATT and CDR2 is SNEGSKA (reference sequence). The CDR3 length is 16 residues. The CDR3 protein is CSARDHSWTGPSEQYF. The CDR3 region has the DNA TGCAGTGCTAGAGATCATTCCTGGACAGGGCCTTCCGAGCAGTACTTC.

The chain is built from TRBV19 and TRBJ1-5; the D is unclear. Trimming stripped 6 bases from V and 1 base from J, with 10 bases between. Germline CDR1 and CDR2: LNHDA and SQIVND (reference sequence). This CDR3 is 14 amino acids long. The CDR3 bases are TGTGCCAGTAGCACTGTCGAGAGCAATCAGCCCCAGCATTTT. The encoded protein is CASSTVESNQPQHF.

This clonotype was detected only a few times. The chain uses TRBV4-1 and TRBJ2-1, with a weak D call TRBD2 (7 bases). Germline CDR1 and CDR2: MGHRA and YSYEKL. The V and J ends lost 0 bases and 7 bases respectively, with 16 bases between them. The CDR3 consists of 16 residues. Written as DNA, the CDR3 is TGCGCCAGCAGCCAAGATCCAAGGGGAGGGGGGAATGAGCAGTTCTTC. Protein: CASSQDPRGGGNEQFF.

This clonotype was detected a few times. The rearrangement uses TRBV6-2 or TRBV6-3 and TRBJ2-2, with 9 bases that match TRBD1. This CDR3 is built from 14 residues. CDR1 MNHEY and CDR2 SVGEGT come from the germline V gene. Trimming cost V 6 bases and J 7 bases; bases outside gene matches: 6. DNA of the CDR3: TGTGCCAGCAGGTCGACAGGGGGGAGCGGGGAGCTGTTTTTT. Translation gives CASRSTGGSGELFF.

This chain joins TRBV28 and TRBJ2-5; a weak D match, TRBD2 (6 bases). The CDR3 spans 15 residues. CDR1 and CDR2 from the germline V gene are MDHEN and SYDVKM. Trimming removed 1 base at V and 7 bases at J, with 16 bases between. CDR3: CASSLSTGAFGTQYF. The CDR3 DNA is TGTGCCAGCAGTTTATCAACGGGAGCCTTCGGGACCCAGTACTTC.

This clonotype was seen only a few times. This chain joins TRBV5-1 and TRBJ1-4, with D possibly matching TRBD1 (5 bases). This CDR3 has 13 residues. V was shortened by 4 bases and J by 3 bases, with 7 bases between the two germline ends. In germline, CDR1 is SGHRS, CDR2 YFSETQ. CDR3 region: CASSRGANEKLFF. DNA for the CDR3: TGCGCCAGCAGCCGGGGGGCTAATGAAAAACTGTTTTTT. Full variable domain (outside the CDR3, taken from reference TRBV5-1 and TRBJ1-4): KAGVTQTPRYLIKTRGQQVTLSCSPISGHRSVSWYQQTPGQGLQFLFEYFSETQRNKGNFPGRFSGRQFSNSRSEMNVSTLELGDSALYLCASSRGANEKLFFGSGTQLSVL.

The sample holds a few counts of this clonotype. V and J are TRBV28 and TRBJ2-3, with 7 bases lining up with TRBD1. In germline, CDR1 is MDHEN, CDR2 SYDVKM. The CDR3 loop spans 16 amino acids. V dropped 6 bases and J dropped 2; count of bases not matched to a gene: 11. CDR3 loop: CASSPTDRAITDTQYF. CDR3 bases: TGTGCCAGCAGCCCAACCGACAGGGCGATCACAGATACGCAGTATTTT.

The table lists this clonotype with many counts. The rearrangement joins TRBV27 to TRBJ2-4, with 8 bases that match TRBD1. Losses at the gene ends were 0 bases for V and 6 bases for J; bases not matched to a gene: 7. CDR1 MNHEY and CDR2 SMNVEV come from the germline V gene (reference sequence). The CDR3 consists of 16 residues. CDR3 sequence reads: CASSLSQYRGRNIQYF. The CDR3 DNA reads TGTGCCAGCAGTTTATCCCAATACAGGGGGAGAAACATTCAGTACTTC.

This clonotype was observed at least ten times. This chain uses TRBV18 with TRBJ2-2, with D possibly matching TRBD2 (5 bases). Trimming removed 2 bases at V and 6 bases at J, with 10 bases between. Germline assignment: CDR1 KGHSH and CDR2 LQKENI. The CDR3 spans 14 residues. The CDR3 nucleotides are TGTGCCAGCTCACCAGAGACGAGGGCCGGGGAGCTGTTTTTT. Amino acid sequence: CASSPETRAGELFF.

The V and J genes are TRBV20-1 and TRBJ2-1; D is possibly TRBD1 (7 bases). The length of the CDR3 is 15 residues. CDR1 is DFQATT, CDR2 SNEGSKA, per germline (reference sequence). The germline V and J ends were trimmed by 3 bases and 9 bases, with 21 bases remaining between them. This CDR3 is CSASQAGQQYGEQFF. CDR3 sequence (DNA): TGCAGTGCTAGTCAGGCGGGACAGCAATACGGTGAGCAGTTCTTC.

V usage is TRBV2 and J usage is TRBJ2-1; TRBD1 matches at 12 bases. Losses at the gene ends were 5 bases for V and 10 bases for J; bases not matched to a gene: 6. Germline CDR1 SNHLY, CDR2 FYNNEI. The CDR3 consists of 14 residues. CDR3 protein: CASSLGQGAGEQFF. The CDR3 bases are TGTGCCAGCAGTCTGGGACAGGGGGCTGGCGAGCAGTTCTTC.

This sequence joins TRBV7-8 and TRBJ2-7; D remains ambiguous. Germline-derived CDR1 and CDR2 are SGHVS and FQNEAQ. V shed 4 bases and J shed 3 bases, with 16 bases lying between them. This CDR3 has 15 residues. CDR3 coding DNA: TGTGCCAGCAGCTCCATTTCTCCGGGCGGCTACGAGCAGTACTTC. This codes for CASSSISPGGYEQYF.

This sequence joins TRBV5-1 and TRBJ2-1; TRBD2 is a possible D gene (7 bases). Trimming removed 5 bases at V and 10 bases at J, with 10 bases between. The CDR3 spans 11 residues. The germline CDR1 and CDR2 sequences are SGHRS and YFSETQ. CDR3 region: CASRGGTEQFF. The CDR3, as DNA: TGCGCCAGCAGGGGGGGGACAGAGCAGTTCTTC.

This clonotype was seen many times. This chain connects TRBV6-1 to TRBJ2-5; TRBD2 is a possible D gene (5 bases). This CDR3 region has 14 residues. Trimming shortened V by 5 bases and J by 0 bases, and 10 bases separated the two germline ends. The V gene's germline CDR1 is MNHNS and CDR2 SASEGT. CDR3 bases: TGTGCCAGCAGTTTAGGACTTCACCAAGAGACCCAGTACTTC. Its translation: CASSLGLHQETQYF.

This clonotype was recorded at least ten times. The chain is built from TRBV2 and TRBJ2-1, with 10 bases that match TRBD1. Germline assignment: CDR1 SNHLY and CDR2 FYNNEI. The CDR3 loop spans 14 amino acids. Trimming at V came to 7 bases and at J to 5 bases, leaving 5 bases not matched to a gene. Here the CDR3 DNA reads TGTGCCAGCAACCGGGACAGGGGCCACAATGAGCAGTTCTTC. Translating it yields CASNRDRGHNEQFF.

The table lists this clonotype with many counts. The CDR3 loop is CASSLSGTSEQETQYF. The CDR3, as DNA: TGTGCCAGCAGTCTAAGCGGGACTAGCGAACAAGAGACCCAGTACTTC. The chain joins TRBV12-3 or TRBV12-4 to TRBJ2-5, with 10 bases lining up with TRBD2. V shed 5 bases and J 2 bases; nucleotides not matched to a gene: 8. This CDR3 is built from 16 residues.

This clonotype was counted ten times or more. The gene calls are TRBV3-1 and TRBJ2-7; TRBD2 matches at 11 bases. V lost 3 bases, J lost 2 bases, and 12 bases stayed unmatched. CDR1 and CDR2 from the germline V gene are LGHDT and YNNKEL (reference sequence). This CDR3 spans 18 amino acids. CDR3 nucleotides: TGTGCCAGCAGCCATCCTTACTCTAGCGGGAGGACGACCTACGAGCAGTACTTC. Translating it yields CASSHPYSSGRTTYEQYF.

CDR3 DNA: TGTGCCAGCAGTCGACAGTTTTCTGAAGCTTTCTTT. This gives the protein CASSRQFSEAFF. The chain employs TRBV12-3 or TRBV12-4 and TRBJ1-1, with D perhaps TRBD1 (5 bases). The ends were cut back, 5 bases at V and 6 bases at J, with 10 bases in the middle. The CDR3 is 12 residues long.

This clonotype was counted at least ten times. The chain has TRBV12-3 or TRBV12-4 and TRBJ2-5, with D possibly called TRBD1 or TRBD2 (5 bases each). Trimming left V 3 bases short and J 7 bases short, with 12 bases between. There are 13 residues in the CDR3. The CDR3 DNA is TGTGCCAGCAGTTTCGGTCCGAGGGGGACCCAGTACTTC. It translates to CASSFGPRGTQYF.

This rearrangement joins TRBV28 to TRBJ2-6, with TRBD1 as a possible D gene (6 bases). V was shortened by 2 bases and J by 4 bases, with 9 bases between the two germline ends. There are 15 residues in the CDR3. Germline lookup yields CDR1 MDHEN and CDR2 SYDVKM. CDR3 DNA sequence: TGTGCCAGCAGTTTAGGGACAAACGGGGCCAACGTCCTGACTTTC. Encoded protein: CASSLGTNGANVLTF.

Comment on this clonotype: A much larger clone lies a single base off, so this may be a read error. The V call is TRBV28, the J call TRBJ2-3; TRBD2 might be the D (5 bases). Germline-derived CDR1 and CDR2 are MDHEN and SYDVKM. The CDR3 is made up of 16 amino acids. The CDR3 DNA sequence: TGTGTCACCGCACCCTCCGGGCCCCGGGGTACAGATACGCAGTATTTT. Its protein is CVTAPSGPRGTDTQYF. Together with reference TRBV28 and TRBJ2-3, the CDR3 gives the full variable domain: DVKVTQSSRYLVKRTGEKVFLECVQDMDHENMFWYRQDPGLGLRLIYFSYDVKMKEKGDIPEGYSVSREKKERFSLILESASTNQTSMYLCVTAPSGPRGTDTQYFGPGTRLTVL.

The table lists this clonotype with a few counts. This chain uses TRBV27 with TRBJ2-7, with 7 bases aligning to TRBD1. The junction had 10 bases not matched to a gene; V was cut back by 10 bases and J by 4 bases. The CDR3 length is 13 residues. Germline CDR1 and CDR2: MNHEY and SMNVEV (reference sequence). CDR3 in DNA: TGTGCCACCGAGGGACAGAGTCGTTACGAGCAGTACTTC. This translates into CATEGQSRYEQYF.

This clonotype was found many times. The rearrangement joins TRBV20-1 to TRBJ2-5; a possible D gene is TRBD1 (6 bases). This CDR3 has 13 amino acids. Germline-derived CDR1 and CDR2 are DFQATT and SNEGSKA (reference sequence). The ends were cut back, 2 bases at V and 1 base at J, with 8 bases in the middle. As DNA, the CDR3 is TGCAGTGCTAGACCGGACAGCCAAGAGACCCAGTACTTC. Residues: CSARPDSQETQYF.